These T cell receptor beta chains were read from a single sample in a study of beta chain features in type 1 diabetes. Repertoires were generated with immunoSEQ multiplex PCR, while TCRdb's copy carries only in-frame clones and drops some. The sample carries approximately 50,000 clones, around 40% recorded once. Sequencing was done on a sample of Tregs from blood. The receptors were gathered from a man aged 25 to 45 with type 1 diabetes. The CDR3 runs from the conserved cysteine through the conserved F or W.

V,length,J,CDR3
TRBV5-1,15,TRBJ1-1,CASSPKTGRNTEAFF
TRBV18,15,TRBJ2-7,CASSMGQGITYEQYF
TRBV29-1,13,TRBJ2-7,CSVGGLAAREQYF
TRBV10-3,14,TRBJ1-3,CAIAGTGLGNTIYF
TRBV7-2,15,TRBJ2-7,CASSLAGQGVYEQYF
TRBV30,16,TRBJ1-1,CAWRLPYRGMNTEAFF
TRBV18,16,TRBJ1-1,CASSPLGGRRTSEAFF
TRBV14,13,TRBJ2-7,CASSQFVSYEQYF
TRBV28,12,TRBJ2-7,CASRTGDYEQYF
TRBV18,13,TRBJ1-5,CASSPDTYQPQHF
TRBV18,15,TRBJ2-5,CASSPPGQGQETQYF
TRBV2,16,TRBJ2-1,CASSDMWTSGYNEQFF
TRBV28,13,TRBJ2-1,CASSFSSVLEQFF
TRBV25-1,13,TRBJ2-1,CASSGFGGNEQFF
TRBV28,16,TRBJ1-6,CASRPTGSSYNSPLHF
TRBV19,15,TRBJ2-7,CASSATGGYLHEQYF
TRBV27,15,TRBJ2-3,CASRGLAGGTDTQYF
TRBV7-2,12,TRBJ1-1,CASSRGTSQAFF
TRBV7-3,15,TRBJ2-5,CASSVYSGNQETQYF
TRBV30,13,TRBJ2-7,CAWKTVSSYEQYF
TRBV5-1,16,.,CASSLGPGQGSYEQYF
TRBV19,16,TRBJ2-3,CASSSSSGTSTDTQYF
TRBV28,14,TRBJ2-2,CASSPWTFTGELFF
TRBV7-9,11,TRBJ2-3,CASIRVDTQYF
TRBV5-1,12,TRBJ2-3,CASSFLADTQYF
TRBV7-9,17,TRBJ1-1,CASSPITTTIQNTEAFF
TRBV7-2,14,TRBJ2-3,CAGSTSGRGDTQYF
TRBV7-2,13,TRBJ2-4,CASTGATENIQYF
TRBV7-9,16,TRBJ2-7,CASSSNVGQGFYEQYF
TRBV5-1,13,TRBJ2-3,CASSLQSTDTQYF
TRBV4-3,15,TRBJ2-3,CASSQAGGGGNTQYF
TRBV6-5,12,TRBJ2-3,CASGDSTDTQYF
TRBV19,14,TRBJ2-7,CASSIQTGSYEQYF
TRBV20-1,10,TRBJ2-7,CSVVSYEQYF
TRBV5-1,17,TRBJ2-2,CASSWGQLLMNTGELFF
TRBV7-2,13,TRBJ2-7,CASSWGLLYEQYF
TRBV6-5,13,TRBJ2-7,CASSYRGSYEQYF
TRBV28,14,TRBJ1-2,CASSLVTAGYGYTF
TRBV7-2,15,TRBJ1-5,CASSSRGASNQPQHF
TRBV10-3,15,TRBJ2-1,CAIRRGTSGADEQFF
TRBV27,15,TRBJ1-5,CASKVGPSSNQPQHF
TRBV28,15,TRBJ1-1,CASSNSWTGGTEAFF
TRBV5-6,11,TRBJ2-5,CASSSRSTQYF
TRBV9,14,TRBJ2-1,CASTNRRYGGEQFF